A single sample is the source of the 22 T cell receptor beta chains below, sequenced in a study of spatial heterogeneity in lung cancer. TCRdb independently ran MiXCR on the 5' RACE reads; one entry per CDR3 protein. The sample yields approximately 4,000 distinct CDR3 sequences, about 16% seen once. Noted time point: sample taken at primary tumor resection. The sequenced material consisted of unsorted whole RNA from tumor, nontumor lung or frozen PBMC. This material consisted of PBMCs, taken at surgery. These receptors were taken from a male donor with early-stage non-small cell lung cancer.

This clonotype was recorded many times. The rearrangement joins TRBV3-1 to TRBJ2-7, with D possibly TRBD2 on 6 matching bases. Germline CDR1 reads LGHDT; CDR2 reads YNNKEL (reference sequence). Trimming left V 3 bases short and J 6 bases short, with 15 bases between. CDR3 size: 14 residues. The CDR3: CASSQLSAGREQYF. The CDR3 DNA reads TGTGCCAGCAGCCAGCTAAGTGCGGGACGCGAGCAGTACTTC.

This chain links TRBV20-1 with TRBJ2-3; 7 bases align to TRBD1. The V segment lost 1 base and the J segment 8 bases; nucleotides outside the gene matches: 9. The length of the CDR3 is 14 residues. Per germline, CDR1 DFQATT and CDR2 SNEGSKA (reference sequence). CDR3 residues: CSARGPGGRGTQYF. For the CDR3, the DNA is TGCAGTGCTAGAGGGCCAGGGGGACGTGGTACGCAGTATTTT.

In its sample, this clonotype ranks as large. The V gene is TRBV19, the J gene TRBJ1-2, with D maybe TRBD1 (5 bases). The CDR3 loop spans 12 amino acids. CDR1 is LNHDA, CDR2 SQIVND, per germline (reference sequence). The V and J ends lost 2 bases and 6 bases respectively, with 7 bases between them. CDR3 protein: CASSIQGDGYTF. In nucleotides, the CDR3 is TGTGCCAGTAGTATACAGGGAGATGGCTACACCTTC. The full variable domain, completed using reference TRBV19 and TRBJ1-2, is DGGITQSPKYLFRKEGQNVTLSCEQNLNHDAMYWYRQDPGQGLRLIYYSQIVNDFQKGDIAEGYSVSREKKESFPLTVTSAQKNPTAFYLCASSIQGDGYTFGSGTRLTVV.

By share of the sample, this clonotype is medium-sized (0.01 to 0.1%). The rearrangement joins TRBV7-3 to TRBJ2-7; D remains ambiguous. From germline, CDR1 is SGHTA and CDR2 FQGTGA. This CDR3 region has 10 residues. The CDR3 here is CASSLQAPWV. The CDR3 region has the DNA TGTGCCAGCAGCTTACAGGCGCCTTGGGTC.

The chain links TRBV11-2 to TRBJ2-3; TRBD2 agrees at 11 bases. This CDR3 comprises 16 residues. V shed 0 bases and J 4 bases; nucleotides not matched to a gene: 3. Germline V CDR1 and CDR2: SGHAT, FQNNGV. CDR3 DNA: TGTGCCAGCAGCTTAGATTTAGCGGGGGGGTCAGATACGCAGTATTTT. This codes for CASSLDLAGGSDTQYF. Drawing the rest from reference TRBV11-2 and TRBJ2-3, the complete variable domain is EAGVAQSPRYKIIEKRQSVAFWCNPISGHATLYWYQQILGQGPKLLIQFQNNGVVDDSQLPKDRFSAERLKGVDSTLKIQPAKLEDSAVYLCASSLDLAGGSDTQYFGPGTRLTVL.

This clonotype showed up many times. J is TRBJ2-3 and V is TRBV7-9; D could derive from TRBD1 or TRBD2 (6 bases each). Per germline, CDR1 SEHNR and CDR2 FQNEAQ (reference sequence). Trimming took 6 bases from V and 1 from J, leaving 17 bases between them. The CDR3 has 16 residues. In DNA, the CDR3 is TGTGCCAGCAGTACAAGGAGGGGGTCTGGCACAGATACGCAGTATTTT. It yields the protein CASSTRRGSGTDTQYF.

This clonotype has a count of ten or more. This chain connects TRBV7-2 to TRBJ2-1; TRBD2 aligns across 8 bases. The length of the CDR3 is 15 residues. Germline trimming cut 8 bases from V and 7 bases from J; bases unmatched to any gene: 13. CDR1 is SGHTA and CDR2 is FQGNSA in the germline V gene. The CDR3 nucleotides read TGTGCCAGCCGACCCCCCGGTACTAGCGGAAATGAGCAGTTCTTC. Its protein is CASRPPGTSGNEQFF.

This clonotype was counted ten times or more. CDR3 sequence reads: CASSWDTDQETQYF. The CDR3 bases are TGTGCCAGCAGTTGGGACACCGACCAAGAGACCCAGTACTTC. This chain joins TRBV28 and TRBJ2-5, with D possibly TRBD1 on 6 matching bases. The ends were cut back, 4 bases at V and 0 bases at J, with 9 bases in the middle. The CDR3 contains 14 residues. Germline values: CDR1 MDHEN, CDR2 SYDVKM.

This clonotype was picked up many times. This chain connects TRBV29-1 to TRBJ1-5; no firm D call. The CDR3 runs to 13 residues. Germline CDR1 reads SQVTM; CDR2 reads ANQGSEA. Deletions cut 4 bases from V and 3 bases from J, with 10 bases between. CDR3: CSVGPGDNQPQHF. The CDR3 DNA is TGCAGCGTTGGGCCAGGAGACAATCAGCCCCAGCATTTT.

There are a few counts of this clonotype. Here the CDR3 reads CARAETTDTQYF. The CDR3 region has the DNA TGTGCCCGGGCAGAAACCACAGATACGCAGTATTTT. This chain uses TRBV30 with TRBJ2-3; D not certain. The germline V gene has CDR1 GTSNPN and CDR2 SVGIG (reference sequence). V was trimmed by 8 bases and J by 2 bases, leaving 11 bases between them. The CDR3 is 12 residues long. Looking up the rest from reference TRBV30 and TRBJ2-3 gives the full variable domain: SQTIHQWPATLVQPVGSPLSLECTVEGTSNPNLYWYRQAAGRGLQLLFYSVGIGQISSEVPQNLSASRPQDRQFILSSKKLLLSDSGFYLCARAETTDTQYFGPGTRLTVL.

This clonotype was detected many times. The chain recombines TRBV20-1 with TRBJ2-1; D tentatively reads TRBD1 or TRBD2 (6 bases each). V lost 4 bases, J lost 2 bases, and 15 bases lay in between. The germline V gene encodes CDR1 DFQATT and CDR2 SNEGSKA (reference sequence). This CDR3 has 15 residues. The CDR3: CSANRAEGAYNEQFF. In nucleotides, the CDR3 is TGCAGTGCTAATCGAGCGGAGGGGGCCTACAATGAGCAGTTCTTC.

This clonotype occurred many times. The chain recombines TRBV5-1 with TRBJ2-5, with D possibly being TRBD1 (5 bases). Trimming cost V 2 bases and J 7 bases, with 15 bases left between them. CDR3 length: 14 residues. Germline loops: CDR1 SGHRS, CDR2 YFSETQ. The CDR3 DNA reads TGCGCCAGCAGCTTTGGGGCCACCACCAGGACCCAGTACTTC. Amino acid sequence: CASSFGATTRTQYF. Variable domain in full (rest from reference TRBV5-1 and TRBJ2-5): KAGVTQTPRYLIKTRGQQVTLSCSPISGHRSVSWYQQTPGQGLQFLFEYFSETQRNKGNFPGRFSGRQFSNSRSEMNVSTLELGDSALYLCASSFGATTRTQYFGPGTRLLVL.

This clonotype has a handful of counts. This chain joins TRBV28 and TRBJ2-7; TRBD2 agrees at 9 bases. V shed 6 bases, J shed 0 bases, and the junction held 6 bases outside the gene matches. Germline V CDR1 and CDR2: MDHEN, SYDVKM. The CDR3 loop spans 15 amino acids. The chain's CDR3 is CASSPPSGVSYEQYF. The CDR3 DNA sequence: TGTGCCAGCAGCCCCCCTAGCGGGGTCTCCTACGAGCAGTACTTC.

Sample share makes this clonotype medium-sized (0.01 to 0.1%). The chain joins TRBV19 to TRBJ2-6; weak D call: TRBD2 (5 bases). This CDR3 has 15 residues. Germline V gives CDR1 LNHDA, CDR2 SQIVND (reference sequence). V gave up 10 bases and J gave up 0 bases, with 13 bases separating them. The CDR3 protein is CATGAGYSGANVLTF. DNA for the CDR3: TGTGCCACTGGCGCGGGCTACTCTGGGGCCAACGTCCTGACTTTC.

V and J are TRBV19 and TRBJ1-5; D is ambiguous. This CDR3 has 12 amino acids. The V end lost 6 bases, the J end lost 9 bases, and 12 bases lay between the germline ends. Germline CDR1 reads LNHDA; CDR2 reads SQIVND (reference sequence). The CDR3 DNA follows: TGTGCCAGTAGCATAAAGGGTGTGCCCCAGCATTTT. This encodes CASSIKGVPQHF.

There are many counts of this clonotype. The chain recombines TRBV7-9 with TRBJ2-3; 9 positions match TRBD2. The CDR3 has 15 residues. V gave up 5 bases and J gave up 4 bases; unmatched junction bases: 7. Looked up from germline, CDR1 is SEHNR and CDR2 is FQNEAQ (reference sequence). This chain's CDR3 is CASSASSGISDTQYF. The CDR3 DNA sequence: TGTGCCAGCAGCGCCTCTAGCGGGATATCAGATACGCAGTATTTT.

The J gene is TRBJ2-7, the V gene TRBV28; maybe TRBD2 (6 bases). There are 15 residues in the CDR3. V lost 3 bases, J lost 3 bases, and 15 bases lay in between. Looked up from germline, CDR1 is MDHEN and CDR2 is SYDVKM. The CDR3 sequence is CASSFLHPGDYEQYF. The CDR3 DNA reads TGTGCCAGCAGTTTCCTACACCCGGGGGACTACGAGCAGTACTTC.

This clonotype was detected many times. V is TRBV20-1 and J is TRBJ2-1, with D unresolved. This CDR3 has 11 residues. V dropped 5 bases and J dropped 2 bases, with 4 bases sitting between them. Germline loops: CDR1 DFQATT, CDR2 SNEGSKA (reference sequence). The CDR3 reads CSALPYNEQFF. The DNA of the CDR3 is TGCAGTGCTCTACCCTACAATGAGCAGTTCTTC.

This clonotype was picked up many times. This sequence joins TRBV20-1 and TRBJ1-2; D remains unclear. V lost 0 bases and J lost 0, with 17 bases in between. This CDR3 has 17 residues. Germline loops: CDR1 DFQATT, CDR2 SNEGSKA (reference sequence). The CDR3 loop is CSARDPVPRVANYGYTF. Here the CDR3 DNA reads TGCAGTGCTAGAGATCCGGTGCCCCGGGTAGCTAACTATGGCTACACCTTC.

This clonotype was observed at least ten times. V gene TRBV28 combines with J gene TRBJ2-2; 11 bases are a match to TRBD1. The length of the CDR3 is 15 residues. With 9 bases clipped from V and 4 bases from J, the junction kept 7 bases outside the gene matches. The germline gives CDR1 MDHEN, CDR2 SYDVKM. The CDR3 sequence: CASITGTGGTGELFF. In nucleotides, the CDR3 is TGTGCCAGTATCACCGGGACAGGGGGCACCGGGGAGCTGTTTTTT. The variable domain in full, completed from reference TRBV28 and TRBJ2-2, reads DVKVTQSSRYLVKRTGEKVFLECVQDMDHENMFWYRQDPGLGLRLIYFSYDVKMKEKGDIPEGYSVSREKKERFSLILESASTNQTSMYLCASITGTGGTGELFFGEGSRLTVL.

Only one count was recorded for this clonotype. This chain joins TRBV7-9 and TRBJ2-2; perhaps TRBD1 as D (6 bases). The CDR3 contains 14 residues. V gave up 7 bases and J gave up 6 bases, with 15 bases separating them. Germline V gene lookup returns CDR1 SEHNR and CDR2 FQNEAQ (reference sequence). The CDR3 is CASNLDRDPGELFF. In nucleotides, the CDR3 is TGTGCCAGCAACCTGGACAGAGACCCCGGGGAGCTGTTTTTT.

This clonotype was picked up many times. The chain joins TRBV4-3 to TRBJ2-1; TRBD2 agrees at 12 bases. This CDR3 has 13 residues. Germline assignment: CDR1 LGHNA and CDR2 YSLEER. After removal of 1 base from V and 15 bases from J, the junction contained 4 bases not matched to a gene. The CDR3 is CASSQGLAGDPFF. Written as DNA, the CDR3 is TGCGCCAGCAGCCAAGGACTAGCGGGAGACCCGTTCTTC.